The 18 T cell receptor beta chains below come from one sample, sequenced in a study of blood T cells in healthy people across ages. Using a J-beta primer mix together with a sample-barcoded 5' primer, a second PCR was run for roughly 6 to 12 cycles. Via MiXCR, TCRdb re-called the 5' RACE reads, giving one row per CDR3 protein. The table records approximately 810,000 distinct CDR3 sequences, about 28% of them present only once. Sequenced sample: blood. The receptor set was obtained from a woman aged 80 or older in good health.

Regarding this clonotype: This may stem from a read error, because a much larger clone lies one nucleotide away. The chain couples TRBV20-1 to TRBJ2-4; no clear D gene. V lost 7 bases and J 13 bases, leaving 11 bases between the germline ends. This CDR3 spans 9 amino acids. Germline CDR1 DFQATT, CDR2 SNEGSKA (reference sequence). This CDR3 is CSVSEAQYF. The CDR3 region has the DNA TGCAGTGTTAGTGAGGCCCAGTACTTC.

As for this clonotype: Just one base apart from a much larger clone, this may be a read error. CDR3 residues: CASRSQGEWSPLHF. DNA of the CDR3: TGTGCCAGCAGGTCACAGGGGGAGTGGTCACCCCTCCACTTT. This chain uses TRBV27 with TRBJ1-6, with TRBD1 identical over 8 bases. There are 14 residues in the CDR3. Germline CDR1 is MNHEY and CDR2 is SMNVEV (reference sequence). V dropped 6 bases and J dropped 10; count of bases not matched to a gene: 8.

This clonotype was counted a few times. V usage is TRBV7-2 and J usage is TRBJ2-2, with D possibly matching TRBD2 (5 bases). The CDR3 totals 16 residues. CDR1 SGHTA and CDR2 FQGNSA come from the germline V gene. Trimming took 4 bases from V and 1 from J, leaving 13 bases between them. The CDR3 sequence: CASSSGKPKNTGELFF. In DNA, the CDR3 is TGTGCCAGCAGCTCGGGGAAGCCAAAGAACACCGGGGAGCTGTTTTTT.

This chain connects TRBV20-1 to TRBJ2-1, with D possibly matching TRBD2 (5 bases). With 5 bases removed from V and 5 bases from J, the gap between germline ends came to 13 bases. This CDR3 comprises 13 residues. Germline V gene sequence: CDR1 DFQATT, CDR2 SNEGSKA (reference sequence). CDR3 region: CSADPGSNNEQFF. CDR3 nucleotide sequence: TGCAGTGCTGACCCGGGGAGTAACAATGAGCAGTTCTTC.

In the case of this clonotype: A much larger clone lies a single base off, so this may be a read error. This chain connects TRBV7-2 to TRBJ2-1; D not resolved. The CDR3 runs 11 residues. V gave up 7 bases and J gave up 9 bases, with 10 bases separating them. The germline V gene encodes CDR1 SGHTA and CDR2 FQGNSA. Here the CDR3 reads CASNQDLEQFF. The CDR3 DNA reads TGTGCCAGCAACCAAGATCTTGAGCAGTTCTTC. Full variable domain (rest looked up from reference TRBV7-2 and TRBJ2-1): GAGVSQSPSNKVTEKGKDVELRCDPISGHTALYWYRQSLGQGLEFLIYFQGNSAPDKSGLPSDRFSAERTGGSVSTLTIQRTQQEDSAVYLCASNQDLEQFFGPGTRLTVL.

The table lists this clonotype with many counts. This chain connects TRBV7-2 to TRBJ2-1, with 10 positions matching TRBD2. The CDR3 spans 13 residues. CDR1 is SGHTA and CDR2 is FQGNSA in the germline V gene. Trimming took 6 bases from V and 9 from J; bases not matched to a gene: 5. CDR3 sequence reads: CASRLSGGAEQFF. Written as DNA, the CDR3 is TGTGCCAGCAGATTAAGCGGGGGGGCTGAGCAGTTCTTC. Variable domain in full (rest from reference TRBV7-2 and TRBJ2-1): GAGVSQSPSNKVTEKGKDVELRCDPISGHTALYWYRQSLGQGLEFLIYFQGNSAPDKSGLPSDRFSAERTGGSVSTLTIQRTQQEDSAVYLCASRLSGGAEQFFGPGTRLTVL.

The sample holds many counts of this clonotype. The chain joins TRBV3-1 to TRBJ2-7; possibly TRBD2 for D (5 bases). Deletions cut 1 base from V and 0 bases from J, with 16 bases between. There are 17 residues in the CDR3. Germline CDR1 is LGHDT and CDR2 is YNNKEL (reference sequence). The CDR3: CASSQGTRPGLSYEQYF. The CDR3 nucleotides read TGTGCCAGCAGCCAAGGGACTCGGCCAGGACTCTCCTACGAGCAGTACTTC.

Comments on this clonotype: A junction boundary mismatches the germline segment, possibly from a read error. The CDR3 region has the DNA TGTGCCAGCAGCTTAGGGGTAGACTTCATAGGCAACCAGCCCCAGCATTTT. Translation: CASSLGVDFIGNQPQHF. The V gene is TRBV7-2, the J gene TRBJ1-5; the D is unclear. Germline V gene sequence: CDR1 SGHTA, CDR2 FQGNSA. The CDR3 spans 17 residues. The full variable domain, rest sourced from reference TRBV7-2 and TRBJ1-5, is GAGVSQSPSNKVTEKGKDVELRCDPISGHTALYWYRQSLGQGLEFLIYFQGNSAPDKSGLPSDRFSAERTGGSVSTLTIQRTQQEDSAVYLCASSLGVDFIGNQPQHFGDGTRLSIL.

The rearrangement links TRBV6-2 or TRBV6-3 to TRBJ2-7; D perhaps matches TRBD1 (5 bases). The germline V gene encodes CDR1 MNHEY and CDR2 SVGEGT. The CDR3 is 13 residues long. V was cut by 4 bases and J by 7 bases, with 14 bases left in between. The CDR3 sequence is CASSLGPRGEQYF. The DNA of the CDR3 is TGTGCCAGCAGTTTGGGCCCTAGGGGTGAGCAGTACTTC.

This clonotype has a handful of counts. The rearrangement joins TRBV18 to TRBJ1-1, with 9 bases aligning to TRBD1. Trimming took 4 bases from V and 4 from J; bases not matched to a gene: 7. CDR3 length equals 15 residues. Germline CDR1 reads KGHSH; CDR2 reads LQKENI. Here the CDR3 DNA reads TGTGCCAGCTCACTACCAGGGACAGGGAGCACTGAAGCTTTCTTT. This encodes CASSLPGTGSTEAFF.

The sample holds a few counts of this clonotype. The CDR3 nucleotides read TGTGCCAGCAGCCGGAGGGACAGGGGCACCGGGGAGCTGTTTTTT. Translation: CASSRRDRGTGELFF. This rearrangement joins TRBV7-2 to TRBJ2-2; TRBD1 matches at 10 bases. With 5 bases clipped from V and 4 bases from J, the junction kept 4 bases outside the gene matches. This CDR3 contains 15 residues. Germline assignment: CDR1 SGHTA and CDR2 FQGNSA.

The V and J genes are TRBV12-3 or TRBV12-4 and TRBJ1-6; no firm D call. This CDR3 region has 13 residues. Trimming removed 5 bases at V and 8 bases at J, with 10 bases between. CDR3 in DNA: TGTGCCAGCAGTCTTAGACCTGATTCACCCCTCCACTTT. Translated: CASSLRPDSPLHF.

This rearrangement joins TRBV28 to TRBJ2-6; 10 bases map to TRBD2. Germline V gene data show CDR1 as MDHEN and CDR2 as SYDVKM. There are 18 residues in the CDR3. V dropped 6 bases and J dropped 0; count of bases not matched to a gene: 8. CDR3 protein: CASSNLAGAFSGANVLTF. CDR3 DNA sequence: TGTGCCAGCAGCAACCTAGCGGGAGCGTTCTCTGGGGCCAACGTCCTGACTTTC.

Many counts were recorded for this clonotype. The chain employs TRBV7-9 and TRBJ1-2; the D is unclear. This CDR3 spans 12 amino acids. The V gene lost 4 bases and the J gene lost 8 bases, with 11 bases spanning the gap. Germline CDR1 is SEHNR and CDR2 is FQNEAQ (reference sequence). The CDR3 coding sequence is TGTGCCAGCAGCTCCCGGGTTCGAGGCTACACCTTC. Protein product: CASSSRVRGYTF. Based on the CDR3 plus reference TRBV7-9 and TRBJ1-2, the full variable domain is DTGVSQNPRHKITKRGQNVTFRCDPISEHNRLYWYRQTLGQGPEFLTYFQNEAQLEKSRLLSDRFSAERPKGSFSTLEIQRTEQGDSAMYLCASSSRVRGYTFGSGTRLTVV.

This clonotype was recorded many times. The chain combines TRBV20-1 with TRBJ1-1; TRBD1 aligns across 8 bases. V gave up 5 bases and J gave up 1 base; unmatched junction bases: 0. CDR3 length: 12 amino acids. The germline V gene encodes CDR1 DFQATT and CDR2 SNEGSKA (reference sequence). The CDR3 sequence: CSAGTGNTEAFF. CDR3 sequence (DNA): TGCAGTGCTGGGACAGGGAACACTGAAGCTTTCTTT.

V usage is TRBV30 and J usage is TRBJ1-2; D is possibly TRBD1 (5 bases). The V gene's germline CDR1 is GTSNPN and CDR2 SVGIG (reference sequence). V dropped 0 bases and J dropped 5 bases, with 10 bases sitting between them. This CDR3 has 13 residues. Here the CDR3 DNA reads TGTGCCTGGAGTGTAGGCAGGGCTTATGGCTACACCTTC. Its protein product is CAWSVGRAYGYTF.

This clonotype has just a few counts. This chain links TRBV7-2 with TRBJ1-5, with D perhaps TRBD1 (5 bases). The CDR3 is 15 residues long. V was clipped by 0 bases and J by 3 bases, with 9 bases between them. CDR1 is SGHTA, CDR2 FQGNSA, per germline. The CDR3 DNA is TGTGCCAGCAGCTTAGCGCTCGGGGCCAATCAGCCCCAGCATTTT. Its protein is CASSLALGANQPQHF.

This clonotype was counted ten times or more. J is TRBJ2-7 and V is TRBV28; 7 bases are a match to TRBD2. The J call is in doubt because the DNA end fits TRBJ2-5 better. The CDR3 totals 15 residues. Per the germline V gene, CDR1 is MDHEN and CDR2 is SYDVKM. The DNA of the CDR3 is TGTGCCAGCAGCTCAACTAGCGACATATACTGGACCCAGTACTTC. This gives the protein CASSSTSDIYWTQYF.